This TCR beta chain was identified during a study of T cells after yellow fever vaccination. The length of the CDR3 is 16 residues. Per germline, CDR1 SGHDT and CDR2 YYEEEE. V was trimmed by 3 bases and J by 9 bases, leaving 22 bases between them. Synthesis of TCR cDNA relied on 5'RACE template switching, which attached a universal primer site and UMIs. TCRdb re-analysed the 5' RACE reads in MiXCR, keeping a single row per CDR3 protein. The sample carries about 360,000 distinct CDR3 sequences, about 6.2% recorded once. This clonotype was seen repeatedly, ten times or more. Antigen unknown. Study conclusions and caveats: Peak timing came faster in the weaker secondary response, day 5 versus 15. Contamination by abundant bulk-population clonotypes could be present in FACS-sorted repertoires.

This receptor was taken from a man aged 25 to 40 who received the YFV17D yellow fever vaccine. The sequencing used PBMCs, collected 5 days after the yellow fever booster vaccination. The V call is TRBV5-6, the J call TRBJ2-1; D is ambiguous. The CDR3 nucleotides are TGTGCCAGCAGCTCCCGCCGGGCCTACGGGTACGGTGAGCAGTTCTTC. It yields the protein CASSSRRAYGYGEQFF.